Sequencing of this T cell receptor (beta chain) was carried out in a study of blood T cell repertoires in COVID-19. Study-level background: In each case, the material was cDNA or gDNA derived from T cells, B-cell-depleted T cells, or PBMCs.

In the original analysis: Reference gene primer amplification yielded estimated nucleated cell counts. Measured with immunoSEQ multiplex PCR; TCRdb has only the in-frame clones, and not every one. V and J calls and clone size follow that table, whereas D and trimming were derived from the DNA. The sample holds 200,000 to 300,000 clones; around 87% are singletons and the top ten take 3% to 4%. The CDR3 loop spans 13 amino acids. Trimming cost V 8 bases and J 7 bases; bases outside gene matches: 7. Enrollees, about 18 to 90 years old, lived in some 24 US areas. Clinical histories supplied by participants themselves formed the basis of cohort assignment.

The sequence derives from a woman in her thirties or forties with acute COVID-19. The sample was PBMCs or T cells enriched from blood (not recorded which). This chain connects TRBV12-3 or TRBV12-4 to TRBJ2-1, with 8 bases fitting TRBD2. CDR3 amino acids: CASWIAGINEQFF. As DNA, the CDR3 is TGTGCCAGCTGGATAGCGGGAATTAATGAGCAGTTCTTC.